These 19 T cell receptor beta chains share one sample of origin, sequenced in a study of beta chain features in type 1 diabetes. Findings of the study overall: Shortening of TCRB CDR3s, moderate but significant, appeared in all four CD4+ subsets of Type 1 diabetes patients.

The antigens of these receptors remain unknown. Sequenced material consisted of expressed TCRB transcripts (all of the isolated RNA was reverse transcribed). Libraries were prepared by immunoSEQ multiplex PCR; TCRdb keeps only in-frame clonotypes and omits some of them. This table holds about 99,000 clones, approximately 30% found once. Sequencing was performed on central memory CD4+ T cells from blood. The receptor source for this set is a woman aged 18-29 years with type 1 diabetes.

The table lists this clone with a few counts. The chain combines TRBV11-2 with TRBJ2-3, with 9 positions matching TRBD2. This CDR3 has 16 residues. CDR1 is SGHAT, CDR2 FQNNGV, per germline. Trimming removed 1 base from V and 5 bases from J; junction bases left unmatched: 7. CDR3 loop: CASSLGTSGWGDTQYF. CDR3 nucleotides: TGTGCCAGCAGCTTAGGCACTAGCGGGTGGGGAGATACGCAGTATTTT.

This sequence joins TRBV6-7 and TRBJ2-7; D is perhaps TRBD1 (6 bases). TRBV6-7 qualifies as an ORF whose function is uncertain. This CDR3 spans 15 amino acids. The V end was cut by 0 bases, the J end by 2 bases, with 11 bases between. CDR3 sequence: CASSYSHRDTYEQYF. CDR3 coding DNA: TGTGCCAGCAGTTACTCCCACAGGGATACCTACGAGCAGTACTTC.

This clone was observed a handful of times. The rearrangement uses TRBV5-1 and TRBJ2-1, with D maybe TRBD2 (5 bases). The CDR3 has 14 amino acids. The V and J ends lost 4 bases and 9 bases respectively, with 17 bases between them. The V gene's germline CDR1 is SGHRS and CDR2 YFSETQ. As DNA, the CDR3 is TGCGCCAGCAGCCCTCGGACTTTGGGAGCTGAGCAGTTCTTC. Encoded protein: CASSPRTLGAEQFF.

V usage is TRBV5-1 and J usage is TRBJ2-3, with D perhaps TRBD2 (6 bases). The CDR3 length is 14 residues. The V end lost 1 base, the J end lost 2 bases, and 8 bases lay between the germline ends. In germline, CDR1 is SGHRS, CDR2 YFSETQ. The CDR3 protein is CASSLRLDTDTQYF. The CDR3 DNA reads TGCGCCAGCAGCTTGAGACTAGACACAGATACGCAGTATTTT.

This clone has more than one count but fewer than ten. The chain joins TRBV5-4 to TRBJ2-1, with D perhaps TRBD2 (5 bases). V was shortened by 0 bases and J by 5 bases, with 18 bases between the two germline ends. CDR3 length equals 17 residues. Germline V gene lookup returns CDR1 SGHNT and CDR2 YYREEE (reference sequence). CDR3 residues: CASSLARGSPGDNEQFF. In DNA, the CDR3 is TGTGCCAGCAGCTTGGCCCGAGGGTCTCCAGGCGACAATGAGCAGTTCTTC.

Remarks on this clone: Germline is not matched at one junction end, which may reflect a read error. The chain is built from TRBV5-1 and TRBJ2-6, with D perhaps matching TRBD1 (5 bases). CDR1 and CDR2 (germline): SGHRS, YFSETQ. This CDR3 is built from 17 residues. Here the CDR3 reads CASSFVSLSSGANVLTF. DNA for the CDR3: TGCGCCAGCAGCTTTGTCTCCTTAAGCTCTGGGGCCAACGTCCTGACTTTT.

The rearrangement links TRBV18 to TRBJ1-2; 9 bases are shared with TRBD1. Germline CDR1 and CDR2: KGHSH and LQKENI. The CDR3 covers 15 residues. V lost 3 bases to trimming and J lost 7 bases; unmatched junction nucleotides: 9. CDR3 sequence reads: CASSPVTGGGRGYTF. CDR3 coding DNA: TGTGCCAGCTCACCGGTAACAGGGGGCGGCCGTGGCTACACCTTC.

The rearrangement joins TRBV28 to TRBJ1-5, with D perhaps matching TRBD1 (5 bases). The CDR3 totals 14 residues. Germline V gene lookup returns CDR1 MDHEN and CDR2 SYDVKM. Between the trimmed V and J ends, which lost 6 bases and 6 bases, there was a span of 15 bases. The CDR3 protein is CASSPQVVGQPQHF. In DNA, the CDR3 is TGTGCCAGCAGCCCACAGGTAGTGGGTCAGCCCCAGCATTTT. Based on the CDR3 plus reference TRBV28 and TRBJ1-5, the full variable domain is DVKVTQSSRYLVKRTGEKVFLECVQDMDHENMFWYRQDPGLGLRLIYFSYDVKMKEKGDIPEGYSVSREKKERFSLILESASTNQTSMYLCASSPQVVGQPQHFGDGTRLSIL.

In DNA, the CDR3 is TGTGCCAGCAGCCTAGGGGTTCCCTCCTCCTACGAGCAGTACTTC. Protein sequence: CASSLGVPSSYEQYF. The rearrangement uses TRBV5-4 and TRBJ2-7; the D gene is possibly TRBD1 (5 bases). Germline values: CDR1 SGHNT, CDR2 YYREEE (reference sequence). Between the trimmed V and J ends, which lost 4 bases and 0 bases, there was a span of 14 bases. The CDR3 covers 15 residues.

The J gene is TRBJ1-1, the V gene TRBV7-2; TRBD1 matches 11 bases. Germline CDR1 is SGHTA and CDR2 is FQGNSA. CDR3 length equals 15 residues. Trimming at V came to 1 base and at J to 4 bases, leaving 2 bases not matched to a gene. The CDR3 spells CASSLGGQGATEAFF. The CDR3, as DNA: TGTGCCAGCAGCTTAGGCGGACAGGGGGCCACTGAAGCTTTCTTT.

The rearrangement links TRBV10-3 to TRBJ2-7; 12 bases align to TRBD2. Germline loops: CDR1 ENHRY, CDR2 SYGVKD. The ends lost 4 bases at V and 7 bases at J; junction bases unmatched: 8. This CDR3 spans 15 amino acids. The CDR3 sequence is CAISASSGRAGEQYV. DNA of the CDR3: TGTGCCATCAGTGCGTCTAGCGGGAGGGCGGGTGAGCAGTACGTC.

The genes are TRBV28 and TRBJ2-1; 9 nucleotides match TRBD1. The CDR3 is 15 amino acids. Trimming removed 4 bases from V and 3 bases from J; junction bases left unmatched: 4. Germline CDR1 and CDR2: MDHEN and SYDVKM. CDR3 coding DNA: TGTGCCAGCAGTTCCGGGACAGGGTACTACAATGAGCAGTTCTTC. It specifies CASSSGTGYYNEQFF.

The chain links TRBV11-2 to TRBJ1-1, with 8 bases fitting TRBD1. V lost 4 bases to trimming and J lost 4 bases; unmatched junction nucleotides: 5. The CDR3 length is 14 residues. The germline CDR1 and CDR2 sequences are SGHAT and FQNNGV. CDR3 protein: CASSYQGAPTEAFF. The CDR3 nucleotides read TGTGCCAGCAGCTACCAGGGGGCGCCCACTGAAGCTTTCTTT.

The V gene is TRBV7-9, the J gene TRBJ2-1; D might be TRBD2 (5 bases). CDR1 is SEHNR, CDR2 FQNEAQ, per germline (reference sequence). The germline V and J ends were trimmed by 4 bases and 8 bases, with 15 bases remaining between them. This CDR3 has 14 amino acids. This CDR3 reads CASSSYGVADEQFF. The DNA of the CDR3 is TGTGCCAGCAGCTCATACGGGGTGGCCGATGAGCAGTTCTTC.

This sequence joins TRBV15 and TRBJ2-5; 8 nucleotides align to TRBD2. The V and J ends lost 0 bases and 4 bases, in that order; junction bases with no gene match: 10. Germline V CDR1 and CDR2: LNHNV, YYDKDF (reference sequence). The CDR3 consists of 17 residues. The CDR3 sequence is CATSRDSSGMIGETQYF. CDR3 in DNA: TGTGCCACCAGCAGAGATAGTAGCGGGATGATTGGAGAGACCCAGTACTTC.

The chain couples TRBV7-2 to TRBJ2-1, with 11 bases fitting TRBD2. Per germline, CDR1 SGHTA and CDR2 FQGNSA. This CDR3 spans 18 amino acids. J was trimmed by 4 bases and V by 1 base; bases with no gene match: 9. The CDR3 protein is CASSLDSSGTSGYNEQFF. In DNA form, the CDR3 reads TGTGCCAGCAGCTTAGACTCTTCCGGGACTAGCGGATACAATGAGCAGTTCTTC.

DNA of the CDR3: TGTGCCACCAGCAGGGAACGGGACTATGGCTACACCTTC. Its protein product is CATSRERDYGYTF. The chain recombines TRBV15 with TRBJ1-2; D remains unclear. The germline V gene has CDR1 LNHNV and CDR2 YYDKDF (reference sequence). Trimming removed 3 bases at V and 3 bases at J, with 8 bases between. CDR3 length: 13 amino acids. Full variable domain (rest looked up from reference TRBV15 and TRBJ1-2): DAMVIQNPRYQVTQFGKPVTLSCSQTLNHNVMYWYQQKSSQAPKLLFHYYDKDFNNEADTPDNFQSRRPNTSFCFLDIRSPGLGDTAMYLCATSRERDYGYTFGSGTRLTVV.

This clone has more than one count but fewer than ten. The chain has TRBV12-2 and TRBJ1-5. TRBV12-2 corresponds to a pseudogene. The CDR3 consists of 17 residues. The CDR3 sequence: CASGGGPPLGSNQPQHF. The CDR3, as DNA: TGTGCAAGTGGGGGAGGGCCCCCGCTTGGTAGCAATCAGCCCCAGCATTTT.

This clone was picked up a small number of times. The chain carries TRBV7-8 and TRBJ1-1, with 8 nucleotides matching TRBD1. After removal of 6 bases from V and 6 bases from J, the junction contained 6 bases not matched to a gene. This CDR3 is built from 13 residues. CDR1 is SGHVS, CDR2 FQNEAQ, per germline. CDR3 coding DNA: TGTGCCAGCAGGAAGAGGACAGGGCCTGAAGCTTTCTTT. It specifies CASRKRTGPEAFF. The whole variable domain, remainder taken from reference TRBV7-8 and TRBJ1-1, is GAGVSQSPRYKVAKRGQDVALRCDPISGHVSLFWYQQALGQGPEFLTYFQNEAQLDKSGLPSDRFFAERPEGSVSTLKIQRTQQEDSAVYLCASRKRTGPEAFFGQGTRLTVV.